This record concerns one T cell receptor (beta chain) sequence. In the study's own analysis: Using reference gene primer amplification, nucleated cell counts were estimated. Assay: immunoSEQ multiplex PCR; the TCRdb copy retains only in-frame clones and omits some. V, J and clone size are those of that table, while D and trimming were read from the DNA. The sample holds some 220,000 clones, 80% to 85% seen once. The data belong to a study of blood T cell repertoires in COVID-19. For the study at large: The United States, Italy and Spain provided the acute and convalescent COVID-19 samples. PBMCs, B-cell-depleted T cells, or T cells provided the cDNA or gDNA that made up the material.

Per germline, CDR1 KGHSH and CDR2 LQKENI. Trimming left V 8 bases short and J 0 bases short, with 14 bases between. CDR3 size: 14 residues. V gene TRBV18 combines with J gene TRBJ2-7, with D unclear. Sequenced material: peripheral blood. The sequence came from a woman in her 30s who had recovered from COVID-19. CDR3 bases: TGTGCCAGCCAGCACGGCGGCAGCTCCTACGAGCAGTACTTC. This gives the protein CASQHGGSSYEQYF. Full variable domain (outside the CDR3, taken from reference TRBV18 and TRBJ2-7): NAGVMQNPRHLVRRRGQEARLRCSPMKGHSHVYWYRQLPEEGLKFMVYLQKENIIDESGMPKERFSAEFPKEGPSILRIQQVVRGDSAAYFCASQHGGSSYEQYFGPGTRLTVT.